These T cell receptor beta chains were read from a single sample in a study of T cell responses to AZD1222 COVID-19 vaccine. Data came from immunoSEQ multiplex PCR; TCRdb stores just in-frame clones and leaves some out. The table shows 85,000 to 130,000 clones, with 85% to 90% occurring only once. The sample here was peripheral blood, taken on day 0 of AZD1222 vaccination. These receptors were collected from an adult in good health. Each CDR3 is given with its conserved first and last residue. D genes are given only for firm matches. Size is stated for part of the rows, as once, few or many counts, or as a class when the clone is expanded.

v_gene: TRBV3-1/TRBV3-2; j_gene: TRBJ2-3; d_gene: NA; abundance: NA; CDR3aa: CASSPRNADTQYF; CDR3nt: TGTGCCAGCAGCCCTCGGAATGCAGATACGCAGTATTTT
v_gene: TRBV3-1/TRBV3-2; j_gene: TRBJ2-1; d_gene: TRBD2; abundance: NA; CDR3aa: CASSPGLAGGYEQFF; CDR3nt: TGTGCCAGCAGCCCGGGACTAGCGGGGGGGTATGAGCAGTTCTTC
v_gene: TRBV9; j_gene: TRBJ2-3; d_gene: NA; abundance: once; CDR3aa: CASSVVPRTPTDTQYF; CDR3nt: TGTGCCAGCAGCGTAGTTCCCCGAACCCCCACAGATACGCAGTATTTT
v_gene: TRBV7-9; j_gene: TRBJ2-3; d_gene: NA; abundance: NA; CDR3aa: CASPREGDTQYF; CDR3nt: TGTGCCAGCCCACGAGAAGGGGATACGCAGTATTTT
v_gene: TRBV19; j_gene: TRBJ2-4; d_gene: NA; abundance: NA; CDR3aa: CASIGIGAKNIQYF; CDR3nt: TGTGCCAGTATCGGGATAGGGGCCAAAAACATTCAGTACTTC
v_gene: TRBV5-1; j_gene: TRBJ2-7; d_gene: TRBD1; abundance: NA; CDR3aa: CASSLGDGQGKAEQYF; CDR3nt: TGCGCCAGCAGCTTGGGAGACGGACAGGGAAAAGCCGAGCAGTACTTC
v_gene: TRBV5-1; j_gene: TRBJ2-1; d_gene: NA; abundance: NA; CDR3aa: CASSLGGEGYNEQFF; CDR3nt: TGCGCCAGCAGCTTGGGGGGAGAAGGATACAATGAGCAGTTCTTC
v_gene: TRBV9; j_gene: TRBJ1-5; d_gene: NA; abundance: once; CDR3aa: CASSGLWDQPQHF; CDR3nt: TGTGCCAGCAGCGGGCTTTGGGATCAGCCCCAGCATTTT
v_gene: TRBV28; j_gene: TRBJ2-7; d_gene: TRBD1; abundance: NA; CDR3aa: CASSPGQGSTYEQYF; CDR3nt: TGTGCCAGCAGTCCCGGACAGGGAAGTACCTACGAGCAGTACTTC
v_gene: TRBV9; j_gene: TRBJ1-6; d_gene: TRBD1; abundance: NA; CDR3aa: CASSVVDRGGSPLHF; CDR3nt: TGTGCCAGCAGCGTAGTGGACAGGGGAGGATCACCCCTCCACTTT
v_gene: TRBV28; j_gene: TRBJ2-7; d_gene: NA; abundance: NA; CDR3aa: CASRRGIGEQYF; CDR3nt: TGTGCCAGCAGGAGGGGTATTGGCGAGCAGTACTTC
v_gene: TRBV12-3/TRBV12-4; j_gene: TRBJ2-7; d_gene: TRBD2; abundance: NA; CDR3aa: CASRRGNYEQYF; CDR3nt: TGTGCCAGCAGGCGGGGGAACTACGAGCAGTACTTC
v_gene: TRBV19; j_gene: TRBJ2-1; d_gene: TRBD2; abundance: NA; CDR3aa: CAHGTSGSNEQFF; CDR3nt: TGTGCCCATGGGACTAGCGGGAGCAATGAGCAGTTCTTC
v_gene: TRBV4-1; j_gene: TRBJ1-4; d_gene: NA; abundance: NA; CDR3aa: CASSQAVGRAEEKLFF; CDR3nt: TGCGCCAGCAGCCAAGCGGTCGGCAGGGCGGAGGAAAAACTGTTTTTT